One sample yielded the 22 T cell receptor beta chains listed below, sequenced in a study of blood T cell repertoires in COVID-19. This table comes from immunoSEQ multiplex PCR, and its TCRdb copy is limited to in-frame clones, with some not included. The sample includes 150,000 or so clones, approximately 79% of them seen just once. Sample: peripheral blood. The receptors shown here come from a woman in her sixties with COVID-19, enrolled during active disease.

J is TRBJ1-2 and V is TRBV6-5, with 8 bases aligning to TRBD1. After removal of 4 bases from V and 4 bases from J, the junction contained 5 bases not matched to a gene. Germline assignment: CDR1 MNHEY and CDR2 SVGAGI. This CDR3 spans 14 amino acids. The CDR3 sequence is CASSFRDRFYGYTF. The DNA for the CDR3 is TGTGCCAGCAGTTTCCGGGACAGGTTCTATGGCTACACCTTC.

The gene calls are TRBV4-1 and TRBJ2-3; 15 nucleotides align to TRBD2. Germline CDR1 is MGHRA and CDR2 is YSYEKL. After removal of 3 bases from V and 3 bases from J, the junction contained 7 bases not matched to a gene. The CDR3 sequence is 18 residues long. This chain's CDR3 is CASSQGLAGGQVTDTQYF. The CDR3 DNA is TGCGCCAGCAGCCAGGGACTAGCGGGGGGCCAAGTAACAGATACGCAGTATTTT.

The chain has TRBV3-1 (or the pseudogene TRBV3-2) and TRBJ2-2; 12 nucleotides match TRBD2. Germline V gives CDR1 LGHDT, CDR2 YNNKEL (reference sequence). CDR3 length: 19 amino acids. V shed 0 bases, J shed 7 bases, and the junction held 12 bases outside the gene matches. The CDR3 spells CASSQERLAGGFWSGELFF. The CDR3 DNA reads TGTGCCAGCAGCCAAGAGCGCCTAGCGGGAGGGTTTTGGAGCGGGGAGCTGTTTTTT.

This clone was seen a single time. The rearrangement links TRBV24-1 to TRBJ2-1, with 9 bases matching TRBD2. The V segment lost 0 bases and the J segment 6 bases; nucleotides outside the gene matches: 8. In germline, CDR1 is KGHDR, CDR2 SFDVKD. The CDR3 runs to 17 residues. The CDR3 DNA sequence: TGTGCCACCAGTGATTTGAAGACTAGCGGAGGACTCAATGAGCAGTTCTTC. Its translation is CATSDLKTSGGLNEQFF.

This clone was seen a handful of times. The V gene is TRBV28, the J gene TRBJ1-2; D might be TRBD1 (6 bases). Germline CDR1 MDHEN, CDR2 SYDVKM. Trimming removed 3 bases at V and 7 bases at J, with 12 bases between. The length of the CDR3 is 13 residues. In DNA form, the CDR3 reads TGTGCCAGCAGTTTTCGGGGGGCTGGTGGCTACACCTTC. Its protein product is CASSFRGAGGYTF.

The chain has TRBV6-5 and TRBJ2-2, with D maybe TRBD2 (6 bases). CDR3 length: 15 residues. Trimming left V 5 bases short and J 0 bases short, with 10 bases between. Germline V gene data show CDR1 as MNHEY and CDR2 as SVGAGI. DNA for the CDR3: TGTGCCAGCAGTCGGGACTGGACGAACACCGGGGAGCTGTTTTTT. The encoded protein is CASSRDWTNTGELFF.

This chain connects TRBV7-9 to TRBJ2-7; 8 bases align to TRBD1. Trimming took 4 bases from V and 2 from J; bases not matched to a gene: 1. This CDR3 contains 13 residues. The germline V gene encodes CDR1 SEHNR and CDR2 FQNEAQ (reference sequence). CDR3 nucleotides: TGTGCCAGCAGCTGGACAGGGACCTACGAGCAGTACTTC. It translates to CASSWTGTYEQYF.

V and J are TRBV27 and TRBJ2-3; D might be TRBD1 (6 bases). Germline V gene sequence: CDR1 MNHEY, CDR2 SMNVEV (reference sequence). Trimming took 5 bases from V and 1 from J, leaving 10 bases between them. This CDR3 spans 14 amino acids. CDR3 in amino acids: CASSLRQGTDTQYF. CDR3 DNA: TGTGCCAGCAGTCTCAGACAGGGCACAGATACGCAGTATTTT.

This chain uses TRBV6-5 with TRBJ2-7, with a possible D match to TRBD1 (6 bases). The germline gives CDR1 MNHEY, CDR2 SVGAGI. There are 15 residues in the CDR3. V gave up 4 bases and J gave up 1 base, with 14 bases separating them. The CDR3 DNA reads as TGTGCCAGCAGTTCCACAGGGTCGGTGTCCTACGAGCAGTACTTC. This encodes CASSSTGSVSYEQYF.

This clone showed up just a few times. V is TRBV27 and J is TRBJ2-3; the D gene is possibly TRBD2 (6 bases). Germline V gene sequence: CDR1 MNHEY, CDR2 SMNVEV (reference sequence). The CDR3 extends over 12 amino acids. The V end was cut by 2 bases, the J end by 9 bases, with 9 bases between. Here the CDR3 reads CASSLKGRTQYF. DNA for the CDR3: TGTGCCAGCAGTTTAAAGGGGAGGACGCAGTATTTT.

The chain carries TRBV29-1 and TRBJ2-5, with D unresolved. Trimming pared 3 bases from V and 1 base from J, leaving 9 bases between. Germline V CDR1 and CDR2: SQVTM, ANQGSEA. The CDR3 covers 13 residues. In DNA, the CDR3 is TGCAGCGTTGAGAAGGAGTTCCAAGAGACCCAGTACTTC. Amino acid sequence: CSVEKEFQETQYF.

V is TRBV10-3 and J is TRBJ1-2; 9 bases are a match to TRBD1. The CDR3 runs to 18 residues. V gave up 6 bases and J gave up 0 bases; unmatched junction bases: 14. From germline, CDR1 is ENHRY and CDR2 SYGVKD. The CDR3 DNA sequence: TGTGCCATCAGCGACATAAACAGGGGGCGACCCACTAACTATGGCTACACCTTC. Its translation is CAISDINRGRPTNYGYTF.

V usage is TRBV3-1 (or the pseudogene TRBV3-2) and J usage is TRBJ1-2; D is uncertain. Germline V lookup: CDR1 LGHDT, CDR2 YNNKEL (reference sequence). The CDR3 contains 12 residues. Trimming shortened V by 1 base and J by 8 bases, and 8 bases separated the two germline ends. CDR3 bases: TGTGCCAGCAGCCAAGGCGCGGGGGGCTACACCTTC. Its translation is CASSQGAGGYTF.

Here the CDR3 reads CSSQDRVDTEAFF. The CDR3 coding sequence is TGCAGCTCCCAGGACAGGGTTGACACTGAAGCTTTCTTT. This chain connects TRBV29-1 to TRBJ1-1; 8 nucleotides agree with TRBD1. With 8 bases clipped from V and 3 bases from J, the junction kept 8 bases outside the gene matches. CDR1 and CDR2 (germline): SQVTM, ANQGSEA. The CDR3 is 13 residues long.

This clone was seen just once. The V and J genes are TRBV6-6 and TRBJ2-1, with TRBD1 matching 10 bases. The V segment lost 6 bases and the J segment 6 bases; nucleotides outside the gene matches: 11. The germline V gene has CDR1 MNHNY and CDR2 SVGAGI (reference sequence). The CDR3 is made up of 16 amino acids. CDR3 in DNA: TGTGCCAGCAGATGGACAGGGGGATTTGCGGTCAATGAGCAGTTCTTC. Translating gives CASRWTGGFAVNEQFF.

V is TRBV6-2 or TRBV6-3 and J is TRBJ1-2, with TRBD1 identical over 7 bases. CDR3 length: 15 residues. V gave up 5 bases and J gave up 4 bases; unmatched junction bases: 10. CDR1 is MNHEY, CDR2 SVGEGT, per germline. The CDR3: CASSGPGQTTYGYTF. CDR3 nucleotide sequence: TGTGCCAGCAGTGGACCGGGACAGACAACCTATGGCTACACCTTC.

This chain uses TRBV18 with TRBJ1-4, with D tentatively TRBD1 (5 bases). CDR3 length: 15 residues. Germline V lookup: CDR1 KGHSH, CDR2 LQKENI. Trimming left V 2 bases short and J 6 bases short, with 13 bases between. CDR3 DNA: TGTGCCAGCTCACCAACGGGGGGGAAAGATGAAAAACTGTTTTTT. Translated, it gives CASSPTGGKDEKLFF. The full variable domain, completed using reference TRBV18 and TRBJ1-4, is NAGVMQNPRHLVRRRGQEARLRCSPMKGHSHVYWYRQLPEEGLKFMVYLQKENIIDESGMPKERFSAEFPKEGPSILRIQQVVRGDSAAYFCASSPTGGKDEKLFFGSGTQLSVL.

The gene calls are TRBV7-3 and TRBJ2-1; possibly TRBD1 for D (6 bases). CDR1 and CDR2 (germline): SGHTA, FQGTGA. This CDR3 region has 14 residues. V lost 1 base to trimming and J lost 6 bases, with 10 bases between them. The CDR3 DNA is TGTGCCAGCAGCTTAATGGGGGCCAGCAATGAGCAGTTCTTC. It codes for CASSLMGASNEQFF.

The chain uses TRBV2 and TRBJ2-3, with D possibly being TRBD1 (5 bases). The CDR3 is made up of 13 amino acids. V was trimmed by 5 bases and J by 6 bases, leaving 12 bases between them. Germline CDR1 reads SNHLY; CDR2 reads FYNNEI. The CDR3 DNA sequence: TGTGCCAGCAGTAGAGGACACGCGGATACGCAGTATTTT. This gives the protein CASSRGHADTQYF.

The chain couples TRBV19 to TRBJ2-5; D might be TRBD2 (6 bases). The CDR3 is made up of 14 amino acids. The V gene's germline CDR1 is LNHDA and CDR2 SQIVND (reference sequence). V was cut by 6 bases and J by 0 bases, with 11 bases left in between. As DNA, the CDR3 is TGTGCCAGTAGCCGCGGGGCGAACCAAGAGACCCAGTACTTC. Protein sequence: CASSRGANQETQYF.

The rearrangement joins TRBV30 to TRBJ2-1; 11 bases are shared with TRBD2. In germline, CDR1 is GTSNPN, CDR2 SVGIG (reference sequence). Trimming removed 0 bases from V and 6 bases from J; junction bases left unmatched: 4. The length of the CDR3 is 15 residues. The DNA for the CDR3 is TGTGCCTGGAGTGTACTAGCGGGAGCGGTCAATGAGCAGTTCTTC. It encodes CAWSVLAGAVNEQFF. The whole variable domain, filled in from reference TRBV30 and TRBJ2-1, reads SQTIHQWPATLVQPVGSPLSLECTVEGTSNPNLYWYRQAAGRGLQLLFYSVGIGQISSEVPQNLSASRPQDRQFILSSKKLLLSDSGFYLCAWSVLAGAVNEQFFGPGTRLTVL.

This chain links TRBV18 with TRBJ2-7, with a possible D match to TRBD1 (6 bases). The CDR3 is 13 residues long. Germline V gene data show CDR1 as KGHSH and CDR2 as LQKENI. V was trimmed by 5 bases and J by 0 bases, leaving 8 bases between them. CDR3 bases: TGTGCCAGCTCAACAGGGAGCTCCTACGAGCAGTACTTC. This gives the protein CASSTGSSYEQYF.